This T cell receptor (beta chain) comes out of a study of shared clonotypes between healthy human individuals. With respect to this clone: Its antigen is still unknown.

Germline CDR1 SEHNR, CDR2 FQNEAQ (reference sequence). The CDR3 is 14 amino acids. V was cut by 6 bases and J by 4 bases, with 15 bases left in between. Using immunoSEQ multiplex PCR, the repertoire was profiled, and TCRdb retains in-frame clones only, with some absent. The sample contains over a million clones, about four fifths of which appear only once. The study's findings and limits: In this cohort, only blood was sampled, and tissue repertoires likely differ. Rarefaction exposed incomplete sorted-subset sequencing despite large depth.

The chain joins TRBV7-9 to TRBJ1-2; D ambiguous. The TCR originated in a man aged 18 to 29 in good health. Some clones in this sample may be carry-over from other donors' samples. Sequencing used memory CD4+ T cells from PBMCs. Subset: CD45RA-negative fraction. CDR3 DNA: TGTGCCAGCAGTGTCTTTACCGAGGGCTATGGCTACACCTTC. It translates to CASSVFTEGYGYTF.